This is a list of T cell receptor beta chains from one sample in a study of blood T cell repertoires in COVID-19. Clones were sequenced by immunoSEQ multiplex PCR, and TCRdb holds only the in-frame ones, with some missing. The profile shows about 200,000 clones, roughly 85% of them singletons. The sample consisted of peripheral blood. All receptors come from a human donor with active or convalescent COVID-19. The donor label of this sample is uncertain. Each CDR3 is given with its conserved first and last residue. The D gene is left open where the match is weak. Not every row has a clone size; where given, it reads once, few, many or a size class.

NA	once	TRBV28	TRBJ2-1	TGTGCCAGCAGTTTACAAAATGAGCAGTTCTTC	CASSLQNEQFF
NA	few	TRBV5-6	TRBJ1-6	TGTGCCAGCAGCTTGTACAGAATCCAATTCGGGGATTCACCCCTCCACTTT	CASSLYRIQFGDSPLHF
NA	NA	TRBV14	TRBJ2-7	TGTGCCAGCAGCCAAGATCTACTACCCTCGCACTTC	CASSQDLLPSHF
NA	NA	TRBV9	TRBJ1-2	TGTGCCAGCAGCGTAAACAGGGACCATAACTATGGCTACACCTTC	CASSVNRDHNYGYTF
NA	few	TRBV7-2	TRBJ1-2	TGTGCCAGCAGCTTATTGGCTACCGGGGAACCCTATGGCTACACCTTC	CASSLLATGEPYGYTF
TRBD2	once	TRBV2	TRBJ2-7	TGTGCCAGCAGTGGGGGTCTAGCGGGGAGAGAAGGGCAGTACTTC	CASSGGLAGREGQYF
NA	NA	TRBV3-1/TRBV3-2	TRBJ2-7	TGTGCCAGCAGCCCTCTGCTCCAGGGAGAGCAGTACTTC	CASSPLLQGEQYF
NA	NA	TRBV7-9	TRBJ1-6	TGTGCCAGCAGCACCACCACACAGGGATCGCAGTCACCCCTCCACTTT	CASSTTTQGSQSPLHF
TRBD1	NA	TRBV3-1/TRBV3-2	TRBJ2-3	TGTGCCAGCAGCCAGGGACAGGGGGCTAGCACAGATACGCAGTATTTT	CASSQGQGASTDTQYF
TRBD2	few	TRBV18	TRBJ2-5	TGTGCCAGCTCACCAGTGGGACTAGCGGGGCCACAAGAGACCCAGTACTTC	CASSPVGLAGPQETQYF
NA	NA	TRBV9	TRBJ2-1	TGTGCCAGCAGCGAGGGGGACCACTACAATGAGCAGTTCTTC	CASSEGDHYNEQFF
TRBD2	NA	TRBV7-2	TRBJ2-3	TGTGCCAGCCTTAGCGGGACTAGCACAGATACGCAGTATTTT	CASLSGTSTDTQYF
TRBD1	once	TRBV12-5	TRBJ2-2	TGTGCTAGTGGGCACCAGGGGGCTAGTACGACCGGGGAGCTGTTTTTT	CASGHQGASTTGELFF
TRBD2	NA	TRBV2	TRBJ2-5	TGTGCCAGCAAAAAGTCTAGCGGCCAAGAGACCCAGTACTTC	CASKKSSGQETQYF
NA	once	TRBV5-1	TRBJ2-7	TGCGCCAGCAGCTTAGGACAACTCTACGAGCAGTACTTC	CASSLGQLYEQYF
NA	NA	TRBV21-1	TRBJ2-7	TGTGCCAGCAGACTAGAGGCCTACGAGCAGTACTTC	CASRLEAYEQYF
NA	NA	TRBV5-1	TRBJ1-2	TGCGCCAGCAGCCCGGAGGGGGAGGGAATTGGCTACACCTTC	CASSPEGEGIGYTF
NA	NA	TRBV6-1	TRBJ2-7	TGTGCCAGCAGTGAACTCAGTATAAACTCCTACGAGCAGTACTTC	CASSELSINSYEQYF
NA	NA	TRBV7-2	TRBJ2-7	TGTGCCAGCAGCTTAGCGGGGGGATCCCGGGAGCAGTACTTC	CASSLAGGSREQYF
TRBD2	NA	TRBV7-9	TRBJ2-3	TGTGCCAGCAGCTTCCGAGGTGGTAGCGGGTCTAGCACAGATACGCAGTATTTT	CASSFRGGSGSSTDTQYF
NA	NA	TRBV24-1	TRBJ2-1	TGTGCCACCAGTGATTTTTACAGAATAAAAGAGCAGTTCTTC	CATSDFYRIKEQFF
NA	few	TRBV7-9	TRBJ2-1	TGTGCCAGCAGCCCCCTAACTAGCACCGATGAGCAGTTCTTC	CASSPLTSTDEQFF
TRBD1	NA	TRBV6-5	TRBJ1-3	TGTGCCAGCAGTTATTCAGGGGGCTCTGGAAACACCATATATTTT	CASSYSGGSGNTIYF
NA	once	TRBV2	TRBJ1-1	TGTGCCACCTTACGACGAGGAGGGAACACTGAAGCTTTCTTT	CATLRRGGNTEAFF
TRBD2	once	TRBV7-8	TRBJ2-7	TGTGCCAGCAGCTTTTCTAGCGGGAGGGCCTACGAGCAGTACTTC	CASSFSSGRAYEQYF
NA	NA	TRBV20-1	TRBJ2-1	TGCAGTGTTGGGGGGTACAATGAGCAGTTCTTC	CSVGGYNEQFF
TRBD2	NA	TRBV9	TRBJ2-3	TGTGCCAGCAGCCCGCCGTTCGGGTCGGGACTAGCGGGGGGGTATTCAGATACGCAGTATTTT	CASSPPFGSGLAGGYSDTQYF
NA	NA	TRBV7-3	TRBJ2-7	TGTGCCAGCAGCTGGGACATCTCCTACGAGCAGTACTTC	CASSWDISYEQYF
TRBD2	NA	TRBV5-1	TRBJ2-5	TGCGCCAGCAGCTTGACTAGCGGGGAGACCCAGTACTTC	CASSLTSGETQYF
NA	NA	TRBV18	TRBJ1-5	TGTGCCAGCTCACCGAAGGGCTCGGGGTATAGCAATCAGCCCCAGCATTTT	CASSPKGSGYSNQPQHF
TRBD1	NA	TRBV5-1	TRBJ2-6	TGCGCCAGCAGCGATGGGACAGGGGTGGTAAAATCTGGGGCCAACGTCCTGACTTTC	CASSDGTGVVKSGANVLTF
NA	NA	TRBV29-1	TRBJ2-3	TGCAGCGTAGCGGGACACCCGGGGGATACGCAGTATTTT	CSVAGHPGDTQYF
NA	NA	TRBV28	TRBJ2-4	TGTGCCAGCAGTTCCCGACAGGCGCGGGCCAAAAACATTCAGTACTTC	CASSSRQARAKNIQYF
NA	NA	TRBV29-1	TRBJ2-3	TGCAGCGTTGGTCGGGGGATCGCAGATACGCAGTATTTT	CSVGRGIADTQYF
TRBD1	many	TRBV5-1	TRBJ2-7	TGCGCCAGCGGATCGGACGGGACAGCGAGCGAGCAGTACTTC	CASGSDGTASEQYF
TRBD1	NA	TRBV30	TRBJ1-1	TGTGCCTGGAGTCCACGTCCGGGACAGGGGATTAAGGGGTACACTGAAGCTTTCTTT	CAWSPRPGQGIKGYTEAFF
NA	NA	TRBV6-2/TRBV6-3	TRBJ2-5	TGTGCCAGCAGTTATGGTGCACAGTCCGAGACCCAGTACTTC	CASSYGAQSETQYF
NA	NA	TRBV6-4	TRBJ1-1	TGTGCCAGCAGTGACAAGGGGAAGGGAAAGGCTGAAGCTTTCTTT	CASSDKGKGKAEAFF